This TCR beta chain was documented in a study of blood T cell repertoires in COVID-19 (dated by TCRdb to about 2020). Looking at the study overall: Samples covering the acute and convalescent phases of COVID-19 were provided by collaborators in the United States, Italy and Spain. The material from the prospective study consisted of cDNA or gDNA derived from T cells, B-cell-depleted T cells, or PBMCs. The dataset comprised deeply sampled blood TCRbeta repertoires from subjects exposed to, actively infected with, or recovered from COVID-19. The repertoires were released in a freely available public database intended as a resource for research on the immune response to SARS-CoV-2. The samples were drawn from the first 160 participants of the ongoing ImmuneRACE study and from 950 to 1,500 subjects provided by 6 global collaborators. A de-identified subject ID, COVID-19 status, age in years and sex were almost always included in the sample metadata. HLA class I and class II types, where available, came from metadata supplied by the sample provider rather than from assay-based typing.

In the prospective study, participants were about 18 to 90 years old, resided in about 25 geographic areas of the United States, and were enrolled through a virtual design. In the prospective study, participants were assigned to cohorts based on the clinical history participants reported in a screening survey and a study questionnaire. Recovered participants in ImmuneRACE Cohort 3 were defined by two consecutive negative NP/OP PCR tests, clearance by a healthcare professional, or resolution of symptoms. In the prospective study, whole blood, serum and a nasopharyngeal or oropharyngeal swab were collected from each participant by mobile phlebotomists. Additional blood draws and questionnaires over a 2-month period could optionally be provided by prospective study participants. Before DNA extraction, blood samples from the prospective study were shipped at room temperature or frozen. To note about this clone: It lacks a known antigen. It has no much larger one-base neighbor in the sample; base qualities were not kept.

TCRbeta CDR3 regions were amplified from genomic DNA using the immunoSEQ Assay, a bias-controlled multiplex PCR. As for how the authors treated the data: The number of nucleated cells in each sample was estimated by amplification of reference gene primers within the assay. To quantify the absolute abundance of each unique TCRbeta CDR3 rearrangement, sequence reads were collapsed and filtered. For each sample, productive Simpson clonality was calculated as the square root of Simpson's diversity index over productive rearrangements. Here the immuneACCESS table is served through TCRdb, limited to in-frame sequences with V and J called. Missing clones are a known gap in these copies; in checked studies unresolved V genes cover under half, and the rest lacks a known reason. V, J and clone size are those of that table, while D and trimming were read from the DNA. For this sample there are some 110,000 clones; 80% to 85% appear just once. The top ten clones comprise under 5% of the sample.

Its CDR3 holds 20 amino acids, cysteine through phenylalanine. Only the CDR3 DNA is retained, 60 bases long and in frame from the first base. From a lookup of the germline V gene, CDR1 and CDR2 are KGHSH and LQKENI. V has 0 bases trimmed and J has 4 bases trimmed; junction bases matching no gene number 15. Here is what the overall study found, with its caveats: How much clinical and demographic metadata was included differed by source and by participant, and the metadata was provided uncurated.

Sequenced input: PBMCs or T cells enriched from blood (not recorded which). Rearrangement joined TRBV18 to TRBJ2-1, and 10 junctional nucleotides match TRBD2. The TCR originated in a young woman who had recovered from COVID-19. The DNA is TGTGCCAGCTCACCACCCTTTACTCTACAGCGGGAGGGAGTTTACAATGAGCAGTTCTTC. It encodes CASSPPFTLQREGVYNEQFF.